The 16 T cell receptor beta chains given below trace back to one sample, sequenced in a study of PD-L1 blockade in urothelial cancer. Sequencing was performed with immunoSEQ multiplex PCR; in TCRdb, only in-frame clones are kept and a portion is missing. The sample contains more than 90,000 clones, less than 90% of which appear only once. Described time point: peripheral blood 6 weeks after treatment start. The specimen comprised PBMCs, sampled around atezolizumab (anti-PD-L1) treatment. The source is a man in his 70s with urothelial cancer.

The rearrangement uses TRBV27 and TRBJ1-2, with 9 positions matching TRBD1. From germline, CDR1 is MNHEY and CDR2 SMNVEV (reference sequence). The trim removed 4 bases at V and 6 bases at J, leaving 6 bases unmatched. This CDR3 contains 14 residues. The CDR3 DNA follows: TGTGCCAGCAGTTGGGGACAGGGTGGGGATGGCTACACCTTC. Residues: CASSWGQGGDGYTF.

The V call is TRBV6-5, the J call TRBJ2-7; 9 nucleotides align to TRBD1. The CDR3 has 15 amino acids. The ends lost 5 bases at V and 6 bases at J; junction bases unmatched: 11. The germline V gene has CDR1 MNHEY and CDR2 SVGAGI. In DNA form, the CDR3 reads TGTGCCAGCAGTGCTGCTGCGGGACAGGGTGGCGAGCAGTACTTC. This encodes CASSAAAGQGGEQYF.

V is TRBV4-1 and J is TRBJ1-1; 9 nucleotides match TRBD1. Germline V gene sequence: CDR1 MGHRA, CDR2 YSYEKL. The CDR3 covers 16 residues. Trimming cost V 4 bases and J 5 bases; bases outside gene matches: 11. In DNA form, the CDR3 reads TGCGCCAGCAGCCGAGATCCGGGACAGGGAAGGACTGAAGCTTTCTTT. Translating gives CASSRDPGQGRTEAFF.

The V and J genes are TRBV6-1 and TRBJ2-7; 7 bases fit TRBD1. The germline gives CDR1 MNHNS, CDR2 SASEGT. The CDR3 length is 12 residues. Trimming at V came to 5 bases and at J to 6 bases, leaving 4 bases not matched to a gene. CDR3 nucleotide sequence: TGTGCCAGCAGTCCACAGGGGCTCGAGCAGTACTTC. Encoded protein: CASSPQGLEQYF.

V gene TRBV5-6 combines with J gene TRBJ2-3; 10 bases agree with TRBD1. Germline V gene data show CDR1 as SGHDT and CDR2 as YYEEEE. The CDR3 contains 16 residues. The trim removed 0 bases at V and 2 bases at J, leaving 3 bases unmatched. CDR3 amino acids: CASSLGDRGFTDTQYF. CDR3 in DNA: TGTGCCAGCAGCTTGGGGGACAGGGGTTTCACAGATACGCAGTATTTT.

The chain carries TRBV5-1 and TRBJ1-2; a weak D match, TRBD1 (6 bases). This CDR3 is 16 amino acids long. Trimming shortened V by 3 bases and J by 2 bases, and 17 bases separated the two germline ends. The germline gives CDR1 SGHRS, CDR2 YFSETQ. The CDR3 sequence is CASSSLRGQQNYGYTF. For the CDR3, the DNA is TGCGCCAGCAGCTCCCTCCGAGGACAGCAAAACTATGGCTACACCTTC.

A single count supports this clone. J is TRBJ2-7 and V is TRBV6-1, with TRBD1 identical over 9 bases. Trimming at V came to 5 bases and at J to 4 bases, leaving 6 bases not matched to a gene. CDR1 is MNHNS, CDR2 SASEGT, per germline. This CDR3 is 14 amino acids long. The CDR3 protein is CASSRTGDLYEQYF. DNA of the CDR3: TGTGCCAGCAGTCGGACAGGGGACCTGTACGAGCAGTACTTC.

The chain is built from TRBV2 and TRBJ2-4; D might be TRBD1 (5 bases). The CDR3 contains 12 residues. CDR1 SNHLY and CDR2 FYNNEI come from the germline V gene. Trimming shortened V by 7 bases and J by 8 bases, and 12 bases separated the two germline ends. CDR3 coding DNA: TGTGCCAGCAACCAGGGAAGCTACATTCAGTACTTC. Its translation: CASNQGSYIQYF.

The chain combines TRBV5-4 with TRBJ1-2; D is possibly TRBD1 (6 bases). There are 13 residues in the CDR3. Germline CDR1 reads SGHNT; CDR2 reads YYREEE (reference sequence). Trimming pared 5 bases from V and 2 bases from J, leaving 10 bases between. The CDR3 DNA reads as TGTGCCAGCAGATTTACAGGGAACTATGGCTACACCTTC. It is translated as CASRFTGNYGYTF.

This clone occurred a few times. The chain recombines TRBV10-3 with TRBJ1-2; TRBD1 aligns across 7 bases. Trimming cost V 4 bases and J 6 bases; bases outside gene matches: 2. The germline CDR1 and CDR2 sequences are ENHRY and SYGVKD. The CDR3 has 12 amino acids. As DNA, the CDR3 is TGTGCCATCAGTGGTACAGGGGATGGCTACACCTTC. Encoded protein: CAISGTGDGYTF.

This chain joins TRBV7-9 and TRBJ1-4; D not certain. Trimming left V 0 bases short and J 4 bases short, with 9 bases between. The CDR3 is 15 amino acids. In germline, CDR1 is SEHNR, CDR2 FQNEAQ (reference sequence). The CDR3 is CASSLAQSNNEKLFF. As DNA, the CDR3 is TGTGCCAGCAGCTTAGCCCAGTCAAATAATGAAAAACTGTTTTTT.

The chain couples TRBV19 to TRBJ2-4; 7 positions match TRBD1. Trimming removed 3 bases from V and 0 bases from J; junction bases left unmatched: 11. The CDR3 is made up of 18 amino acids. The germline V gene has CDR1 LNHDA and CDR2 SQIVND (reference sequence). CDR3 protein: CASSIGTVGPLAKNIQYF. The CDR3 DNA reads as TGTGCCAGTAGTATCGGGACAGTAGGCCCCCTAGCCAAAAACATTCAGTACTTC.

This chain joins TRBV7-8 and TRBJ1-1; D may be TRBD1 (6 bases). This CDR3 contains 15 residues. V was clipped by 1 base and J by 1 base, with 10 bases between them. CDR1 and CDR2 (germline): SGHVS, FQNEAQ. CDR3 in amino acids: CASSLGRTENTEAFF. CDR3 DNA: TGTGCCAGCAGCTTAGGGCGGACAGAGAACACTGAAGCTTTCTTT.

The table lists this clone with a count of one. V gene TRBV27 combines with J gene TRBJ2-3; TRBD1 aligns across 7 bases. Germline assignment: CDR1 MNHEY and CDR2 SMNVEV (reference sequence). J lost 2 bases, V lost 8 bases, and 7 bases had no gene match. CDR3 size: 14 residues. This chain's CDR3 is CASGNRGFTDTQYF. The CDR3 DNA reads as TGTGCCAGCGGAAACAGGGGATTCACAGATACGCAGTATTTT.

This chain joins TRBV2 and TRBJ2-3; 8 bases map to TRBD2. This CDR3 comprises 15 residues. V gave up 4 bases and J gave up 4 bases; unmatched junction bases: 7. The germline V gene encodes CDR1 SNHLY and CDR2 FYNNEI. CDR3: CASSGKSGRADTQYF. The CDR3 nucleotides are TGTGCCAGCAGTGGTAAGAGCGGGAGAGCAGATACGCAGTATTTT.

This chain links TRBV6-6 with TRBJ2-5; 7 bases map to TRBD1. CDR1 is MNHNY, CDR2 SVGAGI, per germline (reference sequence). The CDR3 loop spans 14 amino acids. V dropped 7 bases and J dropped 0; count of bases not matched to a gene: 5. In DNA form, the CDR3 reads TGTGCCAGCAACTCGGGACAGAACCAAGAGACCCAGTACTTC. It translates to CASNSGQNQETQYF.